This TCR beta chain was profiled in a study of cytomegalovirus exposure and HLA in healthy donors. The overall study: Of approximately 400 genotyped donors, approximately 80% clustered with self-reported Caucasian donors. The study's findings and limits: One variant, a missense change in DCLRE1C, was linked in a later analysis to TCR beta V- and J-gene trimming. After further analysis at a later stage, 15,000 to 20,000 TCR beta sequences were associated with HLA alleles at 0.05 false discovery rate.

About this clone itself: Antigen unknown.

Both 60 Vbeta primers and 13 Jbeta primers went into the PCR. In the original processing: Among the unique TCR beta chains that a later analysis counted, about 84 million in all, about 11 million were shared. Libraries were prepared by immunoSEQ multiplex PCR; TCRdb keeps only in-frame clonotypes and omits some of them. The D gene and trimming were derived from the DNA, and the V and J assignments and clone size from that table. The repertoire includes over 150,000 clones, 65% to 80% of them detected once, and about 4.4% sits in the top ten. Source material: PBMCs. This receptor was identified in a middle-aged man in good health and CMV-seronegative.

CDR3 DNA sequence: TGCAGTGCTCGAGGGAGCGGGGAGCTGTTTTTT. Its protein product is CSARGSGELFF. J is TRBJ2-2 and V is TRBV20-1; D possibly corresponds to TRBD2 (5 bases). Germline CDR1 reads DFQATT; CDR2 reads SNEGSKA (reference sequence). V was shortened by 5 bases and J by 7 bases, with 8 bases between the two germline ends. The CDR3 contains 11 residues.